The next 24 T cell receptor beta chains were all read from a single sample in a study of cytomegalovirus exposure and HLA in healthy donors. The PCR contained 60 Vbeta and 13 Jbeta primers. Some clones are missing from TCRdb's copy, which holds only in-frame ones; the method was immunoSEQ multiplex PCR. The repertoire has approximately 140,000 clones, roughly 88% of them found once; the top ten carry more than 1.5%. The specimen was PBMCs. The receptors originated from a boy between 10 and 17 years old in good health and CMV-seronegative.

This chain connects TRBV9 to TRBJ2-1, with 11 bases matching TRBD2. CDR3 length equals 16 residues. The junction had 6 bases not matched to a gene; V was cut back by 2 bases and J by 5 bases. Germline CDR1 and CDR2: SGDLS and YYNGEE. The CDR3 reads CASSVSTSGIHNEQFF. CDR3 in DNA: TGTGCCAGCAGCGTCTCGACTAGCGGGATACACAATGAGCAGTTCTTC.

The genes are TRBV7-9 and TRBJ2-6; 7 bases fit TRBD1. The V gene end was trimmed by 5 bases and the J gene end by 2 bases; junction bases not matched to a gene: 6. Germline assignment: CDR1 SEHNR and CDR2 FQNEAQ (reference sequence). The CDR3 loop spans 16 amino acids. The DNA for the CDR3 is TGTGCCAGCAGCCCACCAGGACAGGCTGGGGCCAACGTCCTGACTTTC. Its protein product is CASSPPGQAGANVLTF.

This clone was seen just once. V and J are TRBV14 and TRBJ1-5; 7 bases are a match to TRBD1. This CDR3 contains 13 residues. V shed 6 bases and J 8 bases; nucleotides not matched to a gene: 7. Germline V gene data show CDR1 as SGHDN and CDR2 as FVKESK. The chain's CDR3 is CASSRQGREPQHF. DNA of the CDR3: TGTGCCAGCAGTCGACAGGGTAGGGAGCCCCAGCATTTT.

The chain employs TRBV4-2 and TRBJ2-1; TRBD2 matches 8 bases. CDR1 LGHNA and CDR2 YNFKEQ come from the germline V gene. The length of the CDR3 is 16 residues. With V trimmed by 4 bases and J by 3 bases, 8 bases remained unmatched. This chain's CDR3 is CASSLTSGLDYNEQFF. For the CDR3, the DNA is TGTGCCAGCAGCCTGACCTCGGGACTAGACTACAATGAGCAGTTCTTC.

The chain has TRBV2 and TRBJ2-1; the D gene is possibly TRBD1 (5 bases). The CDR3 sequence is 12 residues long. Trimming removed 6 bases at V and 4 bases at J, with 7 bases between. Germline CDR1 SNHLY, CDR2 FYNNEI. The chain's CDR3 is CASRGQYNEQFF. DNA of the CDR3: TGTGCCAGCAGGGGGCAATACAATGAGCAGTTCTTC.

Details on this clone: One end of the junction does not line up with germline, which may come from a read error. This chain joins TRBV7-9 and TRBJ2-1; possible D gene TRBD2, 5 bases. The CDR3 is made up of 12 amino acids. Germline CDR1 and CDR2: SEHNR and FQNEAQ (reference sequence). Written as DNA, the CDR3 is TGTTCCAGCAGCTTACCTAGCCCCAACCAGTTCTTC. It codes for CSSSLPSPNQFF.

Regarding this clone: Other nucleotide sequences in the sample specify the same CDR3. The genes are TRBV7-2 and TRBJ2-7; 12 bases map to TRBD2. J gave up 4 bases and V 0 bases, and 1 base lay outside the gene matches. CDR3 length: 15 amino acids. CDR1 and CDR2 (germline): SGHTA, FQGNSA. As DNA, the CDR3 is TGTGCCAGCAGCTTAGCGACTAGCGGGGGTTACGAGCAGTACTTC. This encodes CASSLATSGGYEQYF.

The chain has TRBV7-9 and TRBJ2-7; a possible D gene is TRBD1 (6 bases). This CDR3 is built from 14 residues. Trimming removed 5 bases from V and 4 bases from J, with 15 bases in between. Germline V gene data show CDR1 as SEHNR and CDR2 as FQNEAQ (reference sequence). The CDR3 region has the DNA TGTGCCAGCAGCCCGTGGGACACAGTTTACGAGCAGTACTTC. This gives the protein CASSPWDTVYEQYF. Variable domain in full (rest from reference TRBV7-9 and TRBJ2-7): DTGVSQNPRHKITKRGQNVTFRCDPISEHNRLYWYRQTLGQGPEFLTYFQNEAQLEKSRLLSDRFSAERPKGSFSTLEIQRTEQGDSAMYLCASSPWDTVYEQYFGPGTRLTVT.

The rearrangement joins TRBV29-1 to TRBJ2-2, with 10 bases matching TRBD2. CDR1 SQVTM and CDR2 ANQGSEA come from the germline V gene. The CDR3 has 14 amino acids. The CDR3 region is CTTLGLAGVGELFF. CDR3 bases: TGCACCACGCTGGGGCTAGCGGGAGTCGGGGAGCTGTTTTTT.

The chain links TRBV9 to TRBJ2-7; D remains unclear. V was shortened by 0 bases and J by 4 bases, with 14 bases between the two germline ends. The CDR3 is 15 amino acids. In germline, CDR1 is SGDLS, CDR2 YYNGEE. This chain's CDR3 is CASSVGIATQYEQYF. As DNA, the CDR3 is TGTGCCAGCAGCGTAGGAATAGCAACCCAGTACGAGCAGTACTTC.

This clone was recorded once. V gene TRBV7-6 combines with J gene TRBJ2-1, with a weak D call TRBD2 (7 bases). This CDR3 has 15 amino acids. V was pared by 3 bases and J by 3 bases, with 12 bases between. Germline V gene data show CDR1 as SGHVS and CDR2 as FNYEAQ. The CDR3 DNA follows: TGTGCCAGCAGCTTCAGGGGAGGGGGCTACAATGAGCAGTTCTTC. This translates into CASSFRGGGYNEQFF.

This sequence joins TRBV7-3 and TRBJ2-7, with 8 bases matching TRBD2. This CDR3 spans 15 amino acids. The junction had 8 bases not matched to a gene; V was cut back by 5 bases and J by 2 bases. From germline, CDR1 is SGHTA and CDR2 FQGTGA. CDR3 in amino acids: CASSLEAGGPYEQYF. In DNA, the CDR3 is TGTGCCAGCAGCCTTGAGGCGGGAGGTCCCTACGAGCAGTACTTC.

This sequence joins TRBV29-1 and TRBJ1-1; TRBD1 matches at 9 bases. This CDR3 region has 14 residues. The V gene's germline CDR1 is SQVTM and CDR2 ANQGSEA. The J segment lost 2 bases and the V segment lost 4 bases, leaving 5 bases of the junction unmatched. CDR3 coding DNA: TGCAGCGTTGCCTACACAGGGGGCAACACTGAAGCTTTCTTT. It translates to CSVAYTGGNTEAFF.

The chain recombines TRBV27 with TRBJ2-2; D possibly corresponds to TRBD2 (5 bases). Trimming shortened V by 3 bases and J by 6 bases, and 8 bases separated the two germline ends. Germline V gene data show CDR1 as MNHEY and CDR2 as SMNVEV (reference sequence). The CDR3 sequence is 13 residues long. The CDR3 loop reads CASSFRRPGELFF. CDR3 coding DNA: TGTGCCAGCAGTTTTAGGAGGCCCGGGGAGCTGTTTTTT.

The J gene is TRBJ2-7, the V gene TRBV7-2; D remains unclear. Germline CDR1 SGHTA, CDR2 FQGNSA. V was clipped by 3 bases and J by 1 base, with 13 bases between them. The CDR3 has 15 amino acids. The DNA for the CDR3 is TGTGCCAGCAGCTTCGTAAGTTCACAATCCTACGAGCAGTACTTC. Its protein is CASSFVSSQSYEQYF. The full variable domain, with the rest looked up from reference TRBV7-2 and TRBJ2-7, is GAGVSQSPSNKVTEKGKDVELRCDPISGHTALYWYRQSLGQGLEFLIYFQGNSAPDKSGLPSDRFSAERTGGSVSTLTIQRTQQEDSAVYLCASSFVSSQSYEQYFGPGTRLTVT.

The CDR3, as DNA: TGCAGCGTTGAAAGGGAGCCAGATCGGGCAAACACTGAAGCTTTCTTT. This encodes CSVEREPDRANTEAFF. The genes are TRBV29-1 and TRBJ1-1; D gene ambiguous. This CDR3 is 16 amino acids long. The V end lost 2 bases, the J end lost 2 bases, and 18 bases lay between the germline ends. Germline lookup yields CDR1 SQVTM and CDR2 ANQGSEA.

This chain's CDR3 is CASRELRQGNQPQHF. The CDR3 DNA reads TGTGCCAGCAGAGAGTTACGTCAAGGCAATCAGCCCCAGCATTTT. V usage is TRBV6-5 and J usage is TRBJ1-5; no clear D gene. The CDR3 extends over 15 amino acids. V dropped 6 bases and J dropped 2 bases, with 14 bases sitting between them. Germline CDR1 is MNHEY and CDR2 is SVGAGI.

The V and J genes are TRBV4-3 and TRBJ2-7; TRBD1 matches 12 bases. Per the germline V gene, CDR1 is LGHNA and CDR2 is YSLEER. Unmatched junction bases numbered 9, after V lost 1 base and J lost 5 bases. The CDR3 runs 17 residues. The CDR3 region is CASSQAPGTGGIDEQYF. CDR3 sequence (DNA): TGCGCCAGCAGCCAAGCACCCGGGACAGGGGGCATTGACGAGCAGTACTTC.

This chain connects TRBV13 to TRBJ1-5; D is unresolved. V lost 0 bases and J lost 0, with 3 bases in between. The CDR3 spans 14 residues. Germline CDR1 PRHDT, CDR2 FYEKMQ (reference sequence). This chain's CDR3 is CASSLGASNQPQHF. CDR3 in DNA: TGTGCCAGCAGCTTAGGGGCTAGCAATCAGCCCCAGCATTTT.

The chain employs TRBV7-7 and TRBJ1-6, with D perhaps matching TRBD1 (5 bases). V was cut by 5 bases and J by 7 bases, with 9 bases left in between. Germline lookup yields CDR1 SSHAT and CDR2 FNYEAQ (reference sequence). This CDR3 has 13 amino acids. The DNA for the CDR3 is TGTGCCAGCAGCCCTGACAGAAATTCACCCCTCCACTTT. Translation gives CASSPDRNSPLHF. Together with reference TRBV7-7 and TRBJ1-6, the CDR3 gives the full variable domain: GAGVSQSPRYKVTKRGQDVTLRCDPISSHATLYWYQQALGQGPEFLTYFNYEAQPDKSGLPSDRFSAERPEGSISTLTIQRTEQRDSAMYRCASSPDRNSPLHFGNGTRLTVT.

The chain employs TRBV4-2 and TRBJ2-7, with TRBD2 identical over 9 bases. The germline CDR1 and CDR2 sequences are LGHNA and YNFKEQ. The CDR3 sequence is 16 residues long. V was clipped by 0 bases and J by 7 bases; unmatched bases: 10. The CDR3 DNA reads as TGTGCCAGCAGCCAAGATTCGGTTAGCGGGAGCGGGGAGCAGTACTTC. Amino acid sequence: CASSQDSVSGSGEQYF.

This clone was counted only a few times. V and J are TRBV5-6 and TRBJ2-1; 9 bases line up with TRBD2. V lost 1 base and J lost 6; bases outside the gene matches: 5. The CDR3 is 15 residues long. Germline values: CDR1 SGHDT, CDR2 YYEEEE. Written as DNA, the CDR3 is TGTGCCAGCAGCTTGTTTGCTAGCGGGGCCAATGAGCAGTTCTTC. This sequence encodes CASSLFASGANEQFF.

This clone appeared a single time. Relative to the germline gene, one junction end is altered; a read error may explain this. The V call is TRBV5-1, the J call TRBJ1-2, with D perhaps matching TRBD1 (5 bases). This CDR3 has 15 residues. CDR1 is SGHRS, CDR2 YFSETQ, per germline. The CDR3 coding sequence is TGCGCCAGCAGCTTGGAACCGGGGGATCTCTATGGCTACCCCTTC. Residues: CASSLEPGDLYGYPF. Filled out from reference TRBV5-1 and TRBJ1-2, the complete variable domain reads KAGVTQTPRYLIKTRGQQVTLSCSPISGHRSVSWYQQTPGQGLQFLFEYFSETQRNKGNFPGRFSGRQFSNSRSEMNVSTLELGDSALYLCASSLEPGDLYGYPFGSGTRLTVV.

V gene TRBV6-4 combines with J gene TRBJ1-1, with unresolved D. The CDR3 consists of 14 residues. Germline values: CDR1 MRHNA, CDR2 SNTAGT. Trimming left V 3 bases short and J 4 bases short, with 12 bases between. In DNA, the CDR3 is TGTGCCAGCAGTGAAAGCTCGGCAGGCACTGAAGCTTTCTTT. This translates into CASSESSAGTEAFF.